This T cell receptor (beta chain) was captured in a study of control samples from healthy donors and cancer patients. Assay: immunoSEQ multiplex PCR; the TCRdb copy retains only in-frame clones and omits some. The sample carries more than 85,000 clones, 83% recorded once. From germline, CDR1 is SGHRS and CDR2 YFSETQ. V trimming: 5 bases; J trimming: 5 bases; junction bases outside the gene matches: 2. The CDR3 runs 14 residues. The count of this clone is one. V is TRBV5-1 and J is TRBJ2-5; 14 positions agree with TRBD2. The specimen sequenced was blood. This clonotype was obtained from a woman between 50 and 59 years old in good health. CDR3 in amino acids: CASRGLAGAETQYF. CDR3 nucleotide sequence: TGCGCCAGCAGGGGACTAGCGGGAGCGGAGACCCAGTACTTC.